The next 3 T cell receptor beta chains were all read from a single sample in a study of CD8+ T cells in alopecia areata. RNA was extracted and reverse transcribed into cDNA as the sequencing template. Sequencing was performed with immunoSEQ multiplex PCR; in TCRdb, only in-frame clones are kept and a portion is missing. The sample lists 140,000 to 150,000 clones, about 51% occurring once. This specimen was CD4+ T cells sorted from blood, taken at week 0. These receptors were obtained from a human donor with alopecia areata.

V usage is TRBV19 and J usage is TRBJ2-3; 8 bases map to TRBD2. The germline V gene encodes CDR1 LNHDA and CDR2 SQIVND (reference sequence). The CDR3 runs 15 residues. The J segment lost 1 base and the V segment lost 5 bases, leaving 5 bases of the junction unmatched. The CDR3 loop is CASSARLARTDTQYF. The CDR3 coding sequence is TGTGCCAGTAGTGCCCGACTAGCGCGCACAGATACGCAGTATTTT.

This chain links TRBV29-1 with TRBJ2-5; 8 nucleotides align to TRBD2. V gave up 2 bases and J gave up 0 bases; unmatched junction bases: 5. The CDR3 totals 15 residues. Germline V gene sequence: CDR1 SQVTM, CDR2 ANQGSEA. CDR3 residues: CSVERVAGNQETQYF. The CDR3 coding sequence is TGCAGCGTTGAACGGGTAGCGGGGAACCAAGAGACCCAGTACTTC.

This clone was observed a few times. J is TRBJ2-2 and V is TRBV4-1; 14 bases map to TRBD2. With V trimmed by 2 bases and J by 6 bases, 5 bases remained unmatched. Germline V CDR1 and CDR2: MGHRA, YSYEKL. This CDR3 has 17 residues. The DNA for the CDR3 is TGCGCCAGCAGCCAACCAGGGACTAGCGGGAGACCCGGGGAGCTGTTTTTT. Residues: CASSQPGTSGRPGELFF.